Here is one T cell receptor beta chain with its context. As yet, its antigen is unknown. The data were obtained in a study of cytomegalovirus exposure and HLA in healthy donors. General study points: A missense DCLRE1C variant was associated with V- and J-gene trimming of TCR beta chains in a later analysis, and an independent cohort replicated the association. Judged likely to be a sequencing artifact was a cluster of highly shared sequence variants. Reportedly, HLA-A and HLA-B alleles of most subjects were accurately predicted from TCR beta.

PCR involved 60 Vbeta and 13 Jbeta primers. Clones were sequenced by immunoSEQ multiplex PCR, and TCRdb holds only the in-frame ones, with some missing. Here the sample spans about 200,000 clones, more than 75% being singletons. J gave up 1 base and V 0 bases, and 2 bases lay outside the gene matches. This CDR3 region has 15 residues. The V gene's germline CDR1 is GTSNPN and CDR2 SVGIG (reference sequence). This receptor was taken from a woman between 50 and 59 years old in good health and CMV-seropositive. V gene TRBV30 combines with J gene TRBJ2-1, with 8 positions matching TRBD2. Sequencing was done on a sample of PBMCs. The CDR3 bases are TGTGCCTGGAGTGTTCTAGCGGGTTCCTACAATGAGCAGTTCTTC. It encodes CAWSVLAGSYNEQFF.